A selection of T cell receptor beta chains follows, all from one sample in a study of siplizumab effects on memory and regulatory T cells. The data were produced by immunoSEQ multiplex PCR, yet TCRdb's version contains in-frame clones alone and is incomplete. The data show 60,000 to 80,000 clones, roughly 85% seen once. The sequenced sample consisted of memory CD4+ T cells sorted from blood. These receptor sequences come from a human donor in good health. Each CDR3 is given with its conserved first and last residue. The order of the fields is J gene, V gene, clone size, D gene, CDR3 DNA, CDR3 protein. D genes are given only for firm matches. The size entry is marked missing in some rows and otherwise reads once, few, many or a size class.

j_call: TRBJ2-1; v_call: TRBV29-1; clone_size: NA; d_call: TRBD1; cdr3_nt: TGCAGCGTTGAGCGGGACAGGGGTTTAAATGAGCAGTTCTTC; cdr3_aa: CSVERDRGLNEQFF
j_call: TRBJ2-3; v_call: TRBV7-3; clone_size: NA; d_call: TRBD2; cdr3_nt: TGTGCCAGCAGCTTACAGAGCGGGAGAGGCCCAGATACGCAGTATTTT; cdr3_aa: CASSLQSGRGPDTQYF
j_call: TRBJ1-2; v_call: TRBV6-5; clone_size: NA; d_call: NA; cdr3_nt: TGTGCCAGCAGTTACTCGGCGACAGGCTATGGCTACACCTTC; cdr3_aa: CASSYSATGYGYTF
j_call: TRBJ1-2; v_call: TRBV18; clone_size: NA; d_call: TRBD1; cdr3_nt: TGTGCCAGCTCACCCGGGACAGGGGCGCGGGATGGCTACACCTTC; cdr3_aa: CASSPGTGARDGYTF
j_call: TRBJ2-3; v_call: TRBV27; clone_size: NA; d_call: NA; cdr3_nt: TGTGCCAGCAGTTTATTTGGAGGGAGAGATACGCAGTATTTT; cdr3_aa: CASSLFGGRDTQYF
j_call: TRBJ1-1; v_call: TRBV5-5; clone_size: NA; d_call: TRBD1; cdr3_nt: TGTGCCAGCAGCTTCGACAGGGTTTTTGGGGGCACTGAAGCTTTCTTT; cdr3_aa: CASSFDRVFGGTEAFF
j_call: TRBJ1-1; v_call: TRBV2; clone_size: NA; d_call: TRBD1; cdr3_nt: TGTGCCAGCAGGTTGGCAGGGGGAACGAACACTGAAGCTTTCTTT; cdr3_aa: CASRLAGGTNTEAFF
j_call: TRBJ1-1; v_call: TRBV7-9; clone_size: NA; d_call: NA; cdr3_nt: TGTGCCAGCAGCTTCTACCCTGAGAACACTGAAGCTTTCTTT; cdr3_aa: CASSFYPENTEAFF
j_call: TRBJ1-4; v_call: TRBV15; clone_size: once; d_call: TRBD1; cdr3_nt: TGTGCCACCAGCAGCGGACAGGGGGCGATTGAAAAACTGTTTTTT; cdr3_aa: CATSSGQGAIEKLFF
j_call: TRBJ1-1; v_call: TRBV6-6; clone_size: NA; d_call: NA; cdr3_nt: TGTGCCAGCAGTTACTCGGAAGGGAACACTGAAGCTTTCTTT; cdr3_aa: CASSYSEGNTEAFF
j_call: TRBJ2-5; v_call: TRBV7-9; clone_size: NA; d_call: TRBD1; cdr3_nt: TGTGCCAGCAGGGTACACAGGGGGCCCCGGAACCAAGAGACCCAGTACTTC; cdr3_aa: CASRVHRGPRNQETQYF
j_call: TRBJ2-6; v_call: TRBV5-4; clone_size: NA; d_call: NA; cdr3_nt: TGTGCCAGCAGCTTGAGTGGGACCTCTGGGGCCAACGTCCTGACTTTC; cdr3_aa: CASSLSGTSGANVLTF
j_call: TRBJ1-2; v_call: TRBV6-5; clone_size: NA; d_call: NA; cdr3_nt: TGTGCCAGCAGTGCCTCGGGTATGGTTGGCTACACCTTC; cdr3_aa: CASSASGMVGYTF
j_call: TRBJ1-5; v_call: TRBV2; clone_size: few; d_call: NA; cdr3_nt: TGTGCCAGCAGTGAAGGTATACAGCCCCAGCATTTT; cdr3_aa: CASSEGIQPQHF
j_call: TRBJ1-2; v_call: TRBV5-1; clone_size: NA; d_call: TRBD1; cdr3_nt: TGCGCCAGCAGCTTGTCTACAGGGGGCGCTAACTATGGCTACACCTTC; cdr3_aa: CASSLSTGGANYGYTF
j_call: TRBJ1-2; v_call: TRBV7-8; clone_size: NA; d_call: NA; cdr3_nt: TGTGCCAGCAGCTTAGATACCCGCGCCAGCCACACCTTC; cdr3_aa: CASSLDTRASHTF
j_call: TRBJ2-7; v_call: TRBV2; clone_size: NA; d_call: NA; cdr3_nt: TGTGCCAGCAGTGCCCGACAGGGACTCTACGAGCAGTACTTC; cdr3_aa: CASSARQGLYEQYF
j_call: TRBJ2-5; v_call: TRBV27; clone_size: NA; d_call: NA; cdr3_nt: TGTGCCAGCAGTTTATCATTTGGCCGCGGTGAGACCCAGTACTTC; cdr3_aa: CASSLSFGRGETQYF
j_call: TRBJ2-7; v_call: TRBV25-1; clone_size: NA; d_call: NA; cdr3_nt: TGTGCCAGCAGCCCGGATAGTCAGGGTTCCTACGAGCAGTACTTC; cdr3_aa: CASSPDSQGSYEQYF
j_call: TRBJ1-6; v_call: TRBV12-5; clone_size: NA; d_call: TRBD1; cdr3_nt: TGTGCTAGTGCTACCGGGGGACAGGGGGCAATAAGGCCACCCCTCCACTTT; cdr3_aa: CASATGGQGAIRPPLHF
j_call: TRBJ2-3; v_call: TRBV7-9; clone_size: NA; d_call: NA; cdr3_nt: TGTGCCAGCAGCTTTTCGGGCCCTAAATCAGATACGCAGTATTTT; cdr3_aa: CASSFSGPKSDTQYF
j_call: TRBJ2-7; v_call: TRBV12-5; clone_size: NA; d_call: NA; cdr3_nt: TGTGCTAGCAGTTCGAGGGCCTCCTACGAGCAGTACTTC; cdr3_aa: CASSSRASYEQYF
j_call: TRBJ2-1; v_call: TRBV5-1; clone_size: NA; d_call: NA; cdr3_nt: TGCGCCAGCAGCTTGTGGGGGAGTATGAACAATGAGCAGTTCTTC; cdr3_aa: CASSLWGSMNNEQFF
j_call: TRBJ1-5; v_call: TRBV2; clone_size: NA; d_call: TRBD1; cdr3_nt: TGTGCCAGCAGCCCCCCGGGACAGACGAGCAATCAGCCCCAGCATTTT; cdr3_aa: CASSPPGQTSNQPQHF
j_call: TRBJ2-1; v_call: TRBV5-1; clone_size: NA; d_call: TRBD2; cdr3_nt: TGCGCCAGCAGCTTGGGTCTAGCGGCCTCCTACAATGAGCAGTTCTTC; cdr3_aa: CASSLGLAASYNEQFF
j_call: TRBJ1-2; v_call: TRBV19; clone_size: NA; d_call: NA; cdr3_nt: TGTGCCAGTAGTATGCCCTCTCCTGGCTACACCTTC; cdr3_aa: CASSMPSPGYTF
j_call: TRBJ1-1; v_call: TRBV30; clone_size: NA; d_call: NA; cdr3_nt: TGTGCCTGGAGTGTAAATTTCGGGGGGGAAGCTTTCTTT; cdr3_aa: CAWSVNFGGEAFF
j_call: TRBJ2-1; v_call: TRBV27; clone_size: NA; d_call: NA; cdr3_nt: TGTGCCAGCAGTCCCAAGGACGGTCTCAATGAGCAGTTCTTC; cdr3_aa: CASSPKDGLNEQFF
j_call: TRBJ1-4; v_call: TRBV18; clone_size: NA; d_call: NA; cdr3_nt: TGTGCCAGCTCACGTGCCCAGACAGCAACTAATGAAAAACTGTTTTTT; cdr3_aa: CASSRAQTATNEKLFF
j_call: TRBJ2-3; v_call: TRBV18; clone_size: NA; d_call: TRBD2; cdr3_nt: TGTGCCAGCTCACCGGAGGGGTCTAGCGGGAGAACAGATACGCAGTATTTT; cdr3_aa: CASSPEGSSGRTDTQYF
j_call: TRBJ1-4; v_call: TRBV29-1; clone_size: NA; d_call: TRBD1; cdr3_nt: TGCAGCGTTGAAGATAGTGGACAGGGAGAAAAACTGTTTTTT; cdr3_aa: CSVEDSGQGEKLFF
j_call: TRBJ2-3; v_call: TRBV11-3; clone_size: NA; d_call: NA; cdr3_nt: TGTGCCAGCAGCCTCCAGGGAGATACGCAGTATTTT; cdr3_aa: CASSLQGDTQYF
j_call: TRBJ2-3; v_call: TRBV19; clone_size: few; d_call: NA; cdr3_nt: TGTGCCAGTCATGTTGTGGTCACCACTCTCACAGATACGCAGTATTTT; cdr3_aa: CASHVVVTTLTDTQYF
j_call: TRBJ2-5; v_call: TRBV7-3; clone_size: NA; d_call: TRBD2; cdr3_nt: TGTGCCAGCAGCTTAAATAGCGGGGATCAAGAGACCCAGTACTTC; cdr3_aa: CASSLNSGDQETQYF
j_call: TRBJ2-6; v_call: TRBV5-1; clone_size: NA; d_call: NA; cdr3_nt: TGCGCCAGCACGCAGGGGATCACTGGGGCCAACGTCCTGACTTTC; cdr3_aa: CASTQGITGANVLTF
j_call: TRBJ2-2; v_call: TRBV4-1; clone_size: NA; d_call: TRBD1; cdr3_nt: TGCGCCAGCAGCCCCCAGGGGGTCGGGGAGCTGTTTTTT; cdr3_aa: CASSPQGVGELFF
j_call: TRBJ2-3; v_call: TRBV11-2; clone_size: NA; d_call: NA; cdr3_nt: TGTGCCAGCAGCTTACTCCCTCAGCAAGATACGCAGTATTTT; cdr3_aa: CASSLLPQQDTQYF
j_call: TRBJ2-5; v_call: TRBV7-2; clone_size: NA; d_call: TRBD2; cdr3_nt: TGTGCCAGCAGCTTAGCGGGGGGGGTCGAGACCCAGTACTTC; cdr3_aa: CASSLAGGVETQYF
j_call: TRBJ2-7; v_call: TRBV6-1; clone_size: NA; d_call: TRBD2; cdr3_nt: TGTGCCAGCAGTGAATTTATGAAGCGGGGGGATTACCCGACTTACGAGCAGTACTTC; cdr3_aa: CASSEFMKRGDYPTYEQYF
j_call: TRBJ2-7; v_call: TRBV7-2; clone_size: NA; d_call: TRBD1; cdr3_nt: TGTGCCAGCAGCTTTACAGGGGACGGGGAGCAGTACTTC; cdr3_aa: CASSFTGDGEQYF
j_call: TRBJ2-5; v_call: TRBV7-7; clone_size: NA; d_call: TRBD2; cdr3_nt: TGTGCCAGCAGACCGGGACTAGCGGCAGAGACCCAGTACTTC; cdr3_aa: CASRPGLAAETQYF
j_call: TRBJ2-1; v_call: TRBV30; clone_size: NA; d_call: NA; cdr3_nt: TGTGCCTGGAGTAGTAGTGAGCAGTTCTTC; cdr3_aa: CAWSSSEQFF
j_call: TRBJ1-5; v_call: TRBV6-1; clone_size: NA; d_call: NA; cdr3_nt: TGTGCCAGCAGCTCCTACGGCGGCAGCAATCAGCCCCAGCATTTT; cdr3_aa: CASSSYGGSNQPQHF
j_call: TRBJ2-5; v_call: TRBV5-1; clone_size: NA; d_call: TRBD1; cdr3_nt: TGCGCCAGCAGCTTGGAGGGACAGCGGCAAGAGACCCAGTACTTC; cdr3_aa: CASSLEGQRQETQYF
j_call: TRBJ2-1; v_call: TRBV30; clone_size: NA; d_call: TRBD1; cdr3_nt: TGTGCCTGGAGGGACAGGACCAGTTGGTTCTTC; cdr3_aa: CAWRDRTSWFF
j_call: TRBJ2-3; v_call: TRBV5-1; clone_size: NA; d_call: NA; cdr3_nt: TGCGCCAGCAGCTCGGGTGGGGGGTTTACAGATACGCAGTATTTT; cdr3_aa: CASSSGGGFTDTQYF
j_call: TRBJ2-5; v_call: TRBV19; clone_size: NA; d_call: TRBD2; cdr3_nt: TGTGCCACCACCCCCGGACTAGCGGGGATTCAAGAGACCCAGTACTTC; cdr3_aa: CATTPGLAGIQETQYF
j_call: TRBJ1-2; v_call: TRBV28; clone_size: NA; d_call: NA; cdr3_nt: TGTGCCAGCAACTACGGGGGGGGGCCCGGCTACACCTTC; cdr3_aa: CASNYGGGPGYTF
j_call: TRBJ1-2; v_call: TRBV7-9; clone_size: NA; d_call: NA; cdr3_nt: TGTGCCAGCAGCTTAGCCGGGGGGCTGAGTGGCTACACCTTC; cdr3_aa: CASSLAGGLSGYTF
j_call: TRBJ1-2; v_call: TRBV19; clone_size: NA; d_call: NA; cdr3_nt: TGTGCCAGTAGTACTCAAGGCGGCAGGAGCTACTATGGCTACACCTTC; cdr3_aa: CASSTQGGRSYYGYTF
j_call: TRBJ1-1; v_call: TRBV7-2; clone_size: few; d_call: NA; cdr3_nt: TGTGCCAGCACCACGGGAATGGGGCTGGAAGCTTTCTTT; cdr3_aa: CASTTGMGLEAFF
j_call: TRBJ2-1; v_call: TRBV7-8; clone_size: NA; d_call: TRBD2; cdr3_nt: TGTGCCACCGGACTAGCGGGAGTGGGGGAGTTCTTC; cdr3_aa: CATGLAGVGEFF